This T cell receptor (beta chain) was recovered during a study of T cells after yellow fever vaccination. Looking at the study overall: For low cell numbers, libraries were made with SMART-Seq v4 Ultra Low Input. Regarding the study as a whole: A small proportion of clonotypes was detected in both the CD4 and CD8 compartments. Among primary-vaccination clones, most reappeared after the booster, at 95% to 96% for CD4 and 88% for CD8.

Trimming pared 4 bases from V and 1 base from J, leaving 10 bases between. Germline V CDR1 and CDR2: MGHDK, SYGVNS. The CDR3 runs 14 residues. This clonotype was found many times. Synthesis of TCR cDNA relied on 5'RACE template switching, which attached a universal primer site and UMIs. From the 5' RACE reads, TCRdb called clonotypes with MiXCR, one entry per CDR3 protein. The data show 20,000 to 25,000 distinct CDR3 sequences, with approximately 3.5% seen just once and around 0.98% held by the top ten. Sequencing was performed on PBMCs, either bulk or a sorted T-cell subset (CD4+, CD8+, memory, or dextramer-sorted; not recorded which), taken roughly 45 days after the first yellow fever vaccination. V usage is TRBV25-1 and J usage is TRBJ2-5; D possibly corresponds to TRBD2 (5 bases). The source of this sequence is a man younger than 35 who received the YFV17D yellow fever vaccine. CDR3 residues: CASSARGPQETQYF. The CDR3 bases are TGTGCCAGCAGTGCGAGAGGGCCCCAAGAGACCCAGTACTTC.